This T cell receptor (beta chain) derives from a study of human CD8 memory T cell subsets. Study results and caveats: Similarly high diversity marked stem-like memory and precursor exhausted T cells, unlike effector memory cells.

The CDR3 loop spans 14 amino acids. Germline V gene data show CDR1 as MDHEN and CDR2 as SYDVKM. About this clonotype itself: The antigen remains undetermined.

Investigators built TCR beta libraries using UMI-labeled 5' RACE. TCRdb reprocessed the 5' RACE reads and reports one entry per CDR3 protein, with no DNA. The sample has roughly 9,800 distinct CDR3 sequences, and its top ten clones hold 20% to 25%. Sequences were obtained from CD8+ T cells from PBMCs. The source is a human donor in good health. The rearrangement uses TRBV28 and TRBJ1-5; without DNA, the TCRdb call of TRBD1 cannot be checked. The CDR3 sequence: CASMTVYSNQPQHF.